The TCR beta chain described here comes from a study of T cell responses to AZD1222 COVID-19 vaccine. CDR1 MNHEY and CDR2 SMNVEV come from the germline V gene (reference sequence). The CDR3 sequence is 15 residues long. The ends were cut back, 0 bases at V and 5 bases at J, with 11 bases in the middle. Produced via immunoSEQ multiplex PCR; TCRdb's table is partial and in-frame only. The sample contains more than 80,000 clones, 75% to 90% of which appear only once. This clone showed up just a few times. The rearrangement links TRBV27 to TRBJ1-5, with D possibly TRBD1 on 5 matching bases. The clonotype was recovered from an adult in good health. Sequencing used peripheral blood, obtained on day 0 of AZD1222 vaccination. The CDR3 is CASSLSGGWDQPQHF. In nucleotides, the CDR3 is TGTGCCAGCAGTTTATCGGGGGGGTGGGATCAGCCCCAGCATTTT.